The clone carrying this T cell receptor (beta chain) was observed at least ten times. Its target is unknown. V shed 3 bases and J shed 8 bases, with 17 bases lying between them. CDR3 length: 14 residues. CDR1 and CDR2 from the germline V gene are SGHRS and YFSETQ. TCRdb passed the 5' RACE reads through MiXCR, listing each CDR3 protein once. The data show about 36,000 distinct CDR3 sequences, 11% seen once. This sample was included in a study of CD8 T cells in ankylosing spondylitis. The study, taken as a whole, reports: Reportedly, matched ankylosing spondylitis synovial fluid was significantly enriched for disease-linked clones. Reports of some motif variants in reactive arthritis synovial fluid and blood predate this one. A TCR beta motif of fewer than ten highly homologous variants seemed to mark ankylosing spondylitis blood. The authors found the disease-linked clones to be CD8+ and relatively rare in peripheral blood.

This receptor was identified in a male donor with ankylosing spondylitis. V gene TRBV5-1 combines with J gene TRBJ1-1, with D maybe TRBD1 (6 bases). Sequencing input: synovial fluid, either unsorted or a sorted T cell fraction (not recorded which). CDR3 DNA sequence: TGCGCCAGCAGCTACGAGTTGGACAGAGCAGAAGCTTTCTTT. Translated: CASSYELDRAEAFF.